These T cell receptor beta chains were read from a single sample in a study of metastatic and nonmetastatic thyroid tumors. Using MiXCR, TCRdb re-called clones from the PCR reads. The profile shows fewer than 40,000 clones, less than 40% of them singletons. The sequenced sample consisted of tumor tissue. These receptors came from a female donor with papillary thyroid cancer or a benign thyroid nodule (not recorded which). Some clones in this sample may be carry-over from other donors' samples. Both conserved end residues are part of each CDR3. D genes are given only for firm matches. Clone size is not always given. Where it is, it says once, few, many or a class for expanded clones.

>large|TRBV10-3|TRBD2|TRBJ2-3
CATWEPSGSKADTQYF
TGTGCCACCTGGGAACCAAGCGGGAGTAAGGCAGATACGCAGTATTTT
>-|TRBV2|-|TRBJ2-2
CASSGTAAGELFF
TGTGCCAGCAGTGGGACGGCGGCCGGGGAGCTGTTTTTT
>-|TRBV6-4|-|TRBJ2-2
CASSVGGTTGELFF
TGTGCCAGCAGTGTTGGAGGGACCACCGGGGAGCTGTTTTTT
>-|TRBV5-1|-|TRBJ2-1
CASILVLHSYNEQFF
TGCGCCAGCATCCTAGTGTTGCACTCCTACAATGAGCAGTTCTTC
>-|TRBV30|TRBD2|TRBJ2-3
CAGYSGSGTDTQYF
TGTGCCGGATATAGCGGGAGTGGCACAGATACGCAGTATTTT
>-|TRBV7-9|-|TRBJ2-3
CASSLQWESDTQYF
TGTGCCAGCAGCTTGCAGTGGGAGTCAGATACGCAGTATTTT
>-|TRBV6-1|TRBD1|TRBJ1-2
CATKVPGGSGGYTF
TGTGCCACGAAAGTACCAGGGGGGTCCGGTGGCTACACCTTC
>-|TRBV28|-|TRBJ1-1
CASSLGRADTEAFF
TGTGCCAGCAGTTTAGGGAGGGCTGACACTGAAGCTTTCTTT
>few|TRBV6-1|TRBD2|TRBJ2-2
CASSRTSGGTEELFF
TGTGCCAGCAGTAGGACTAGCGGGGGGACCGAGGAGCTGTTTTTT
>-|TRBV6-4|TRBD1|TRBJ2-6
CASSNTGGSGANVLTF
TGTGCCAGCTCAAATACAGGGGGCTCTGGGGCCAACGTCCTGACTTTC
>-|TRBV6-2/TRBV6-3|TRBD2|TRBJ2-7
CASSPTGLAGSEQYF
TGTGCCAGCAGTCCCACCGGACTAGCGGGTTCCGAGCAGTACTTC
>few|TRBV11-2|TRBD2|TRBJ2-3
CASSPGLAGGPADTQYF
TGTGCCAGCAGCCCGGGACTAGCGGGAGGGCCCGCAGATACGCAGTATTTT
>-|TRBV20-1|-|TRBJ2-5
CSAFRGGETQYF
TGCAGTGCTTTCAGGGGAGGAGAGACCCAGTACTTC
>-|TRBV7-3|-|TRBJ1-2
CASSLRSYRAQGF
TGTGCCAGCAGCTTAAGATCCTACCGGGCCCAAGGCTTC
>few|TRBV6-2/TRBV6-3|TRBD1|TRBJ1-5
CASSYPRQGVNQPQHF
TGTGCCAGCAGTTACCCTCGACAGGGGGTCAATCAGCCCCAGCATTTT
>-|TRBV9|-|TRBJ2-3
CASTRTVTSTDTQYF
TGTGCCAGCACCCGAACGGTCACTAGCACAGATACGCAGTATTTT
>few|TRBV10-3|-|TRBJ2-7
CAISDLVAGGTYEQYF
TGTGCCATCAGTGACCTAGTTGCGGGTGGGACCTACGAGCAGTACTTC
>few|TRBV6-1|TRBD1|TRBJ1-5
CASSPGQGLLNQPQHF
TGTGCCAGCAGTCCGGGACAGGGTCTTCTCAATCAGCCCCAGCATTTT
>few|TRBV28|-|TRBJ1-1
CASSPTVGNTEAFF
TGTGCCAGCAGTCCCACCGTAGGGAACACTGAAGCTTTCTTT
>few|TRBV27|TRBD2|TRBJ2-1
CASSWASGSNEQFF
TGTGCCAGCAGTTGGGCTAGCGGGAGTAATGAGCAGTTCTTC
>-|TRBV11-1|TRBD2|TRBJ2-1
CASSFSGLAGGPNEQFF
TGTGCCAGCAGCTTCTCCGGACTAGCGGGGGGGCCCAATGAGCAGTTCTTC
>-|TRBV20-1|-|TRBJ2-7
CSARDPSGVRGEQYF
TGCAGTGCTAGAGATCCCAGTGGTGTCCGCGGCGAGCAGTACTTC
>-|TRBV20-1|-|TRBJ2-1
CSATGTLNEQFF
TGCAGTGCAACCGGGACGCTCAATGAGCAGTTCTTC
>-|TRBV5-1|-|TRBJ2-1
CASSLGQLSYNEQFF
TGCGCCAGCAGCTTGGGACAGCTCTCCTACAATGAGCAGTTCTTC
>few|TRBV6-2/TRBV6-3|-|TRBJ1-5
CASSYSAGGTQPQHF
TGTGCCAGCAGTTACTCGGCAGGAGGTACTCAGCCCCAGCATTTT
>-|TRBV5-1|-|TRBJ2-1
CASSLPGSNEQFF
TGCGCCAGCAGCTTGCCCGGGTCCAATGAGCAGTTCTTC
>-|TRBV6-1|-|TRBJ2-5
CASSSGYETQYF
TGTGCCAGCAGTTCGGGGTATGAGACCCAGTACTTC
>-|TRBV7-9|-|TRBJ1-2
CASSLGGQADGYTF
TGTGCCAGCAGCTTGGGAGGGCAGGCAGATGGCTACACCTTC
>-|TRBV5-1|TRBD1|TRBJ1-2
CASSSSGTGRGVDGYTF
TGCGCCAGCAGCTCGTCCGGGACAGGGAGGGGTGTGGATGGCTACACCTTC
>once|TRBV20-1|-|TRBJ1-1
CSARDHGTKRGTEAFF
TGCAGTGCTAGAGACCATGGGACGAAGCGGGGCACCGAAGCTTTCTTT
>-|TRBV18|-|TRBJ1-2
CASSPQVQRGYTF
TGTGCCAGCTCACCGCAGGTGCAGCGCGGCTACACCTTC
>-|TRBV20-1|-|TRBJ2-7
CSARDRGPSGEGEQYF
TGCAGTGCTAGAGACAGGGGGCCTAGCGGGGAGGGCGAGCAGTACTTC
>few|TRBV6-4|-|TRBJ1-3
CASSTRTGSSGNTIYF
TGTGCCAGCAGTACTCGGACGGGATCCTCTGGAAACACCATATATTTT
>-|TRBV7-9|-|TRBJ2-3
CASSLAGGGDTQYF
TGTGCCAGCAGCTTAGCAGGGGGGGGAGATACGCAGTATTTT
>-|TRBV18|TRBD2|TRBJ2-1
CASSPPSAGGGNEQFF
TGTGCCAGCTCACCGCCAAGTGCGGGAGGGGGCAATGAGCAGTTCTTC
>-|TRBV6-2/TRBV6-3|-|TRBJ2-7
CASSYPRTALGYEQYF
TGTGCCAGCAGTTACCCTCGGACAGCCTTAGGATACGAGCAGTACTTC
>-|TRBV7-2|-|TRBJ2-2
CASSPDGTNTGELFF
TGTGCCAGCAGCCCCGACGGAACGAACACCGGGGAGCTGTTTTTT
>-|TRBV30|-|TRBJ1-6
CAWRPRGGSSLGPLHF
TGTGCCTGGCGCCCGCGAGGGGGATCATCCCTTGGTCCCCTCCACTTT
>once|TRBV5-6|-|TRBJ1-2
CASSSGLYGYTF
TGTGCCAGCAGCTCAGGCCTTTATGGCTACACCTTC
>few|TRBV6-2/TRBV6-3|-|TRBJ1-4
CASSYFPFRVRLFF
TGTGCCAGCAGTTACTTCCCGTTTAGGGTCCGACTGTTTTTT
>-|TRBV5-1|-|TRBJ2-3
CASSSPSVGPADTQYF
TGCGCCAGCAGCTCCCCTAGCGTGGGGCCGGCAGATACGCAGTATTTT